This T cell receptor (beta chain) was recorded in a study of Ad26.COV2.S vaccination and SARS-CoV-2 variants. The wider study: Recipients of Ad26.COV2.S got it intramuscularly, once or twice 56 days apart. Broader study findings: Once vaccination had occurred, spike-specific CD8+ and CD4+ T cell responses reportedly showed substantial breadth.

Treatment here: 19 received Ad26.COV2.S at low or high dose, single or two shots; about 5 received placebo; per-sample allocation not given. Following the first vaccine or placebo injection, samples were taken on day 63. What was given as vaccine was an Ad26 vector encoding Wuhan-strain SARS-CoV-2 spike. The CDR3 has 19 residues. V gave up 4 bases and J gave up 0 bases; unmatched junction bases: 15. The germline CDR1 and CDR2 sequences are SGHDT and YYEEEE. The table came from immunoSEQ multiplex PCR; TCRdb's copy has only in-frame clones and leaves some out. Of 450,000 to 550,000 clones in the sample, 89% were seen once. A remark on this clone: The antigen remains unidentified.

The receptor was derived from a person between 18 and 60 years old who received the Ad26.COV2.S COVID-19 vaccine or a placebo. The rearrangement uses TRBV5-6 and TRBJ1-3, with TRBD1 matching over 8 bases. Material: peripheral blood, obtained in a trial of Ad26.COV2.S vaccine versus placebo. The CDR3 bases are TGTGCCAGCAGCCCGGCGACAGGGGCCCTGCTGATCTCTGGAAACACCATATATTTT. Its protein is CASSPATGALLISGNTIYF.